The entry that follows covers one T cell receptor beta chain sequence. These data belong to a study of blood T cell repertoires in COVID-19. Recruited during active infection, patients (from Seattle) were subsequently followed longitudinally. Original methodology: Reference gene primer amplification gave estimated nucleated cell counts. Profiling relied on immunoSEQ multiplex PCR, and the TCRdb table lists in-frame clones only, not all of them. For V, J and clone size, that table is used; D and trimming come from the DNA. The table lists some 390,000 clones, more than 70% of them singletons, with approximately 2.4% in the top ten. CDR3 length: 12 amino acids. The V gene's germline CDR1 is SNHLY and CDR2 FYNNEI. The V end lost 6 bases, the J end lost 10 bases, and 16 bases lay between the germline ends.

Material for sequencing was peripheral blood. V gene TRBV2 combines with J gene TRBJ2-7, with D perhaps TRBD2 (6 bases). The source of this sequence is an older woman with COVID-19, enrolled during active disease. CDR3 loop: CASRAGIGDQYF. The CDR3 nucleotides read TGTGCCAGCAGGGCGGGGATAGGGGACCAGTACTTC.